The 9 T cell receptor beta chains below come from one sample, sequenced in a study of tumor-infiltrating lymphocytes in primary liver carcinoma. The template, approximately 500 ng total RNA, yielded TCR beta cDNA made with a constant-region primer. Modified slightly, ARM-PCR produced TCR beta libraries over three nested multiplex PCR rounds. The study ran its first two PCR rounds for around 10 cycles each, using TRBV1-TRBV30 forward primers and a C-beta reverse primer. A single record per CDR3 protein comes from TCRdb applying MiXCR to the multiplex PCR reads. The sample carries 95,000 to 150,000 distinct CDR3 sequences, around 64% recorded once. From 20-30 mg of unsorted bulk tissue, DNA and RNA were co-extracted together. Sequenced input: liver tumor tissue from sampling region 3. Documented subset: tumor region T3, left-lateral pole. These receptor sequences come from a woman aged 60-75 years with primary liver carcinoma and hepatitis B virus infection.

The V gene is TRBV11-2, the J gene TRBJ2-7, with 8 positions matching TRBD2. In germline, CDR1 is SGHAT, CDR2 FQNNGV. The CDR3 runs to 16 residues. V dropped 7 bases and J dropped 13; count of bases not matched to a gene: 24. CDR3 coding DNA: TGTGCCAGCACGACTCCTGGGCGGGAGGTAAGGGGGGAACACTACTTC. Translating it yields CASTTPGREVRGEHYF. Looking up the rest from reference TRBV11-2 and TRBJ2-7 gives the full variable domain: EAGVAQSPRYKIIEKRQSVAFWCNPISGHATLYWYQQILGQGPKLLIQFQNNGVVDDSQLPKDRFSAERLKGVDSTLKIQPAKLEDSAVYLCASTTPGREVRGEHYFGPGTRLTVT.

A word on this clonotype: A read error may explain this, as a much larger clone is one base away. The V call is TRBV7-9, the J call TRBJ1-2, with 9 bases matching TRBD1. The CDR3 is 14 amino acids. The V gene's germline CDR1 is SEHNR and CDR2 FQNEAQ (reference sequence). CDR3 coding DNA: TGTGGCAGCAGCTTGGCCCAGGGACAGGGCGGCTACACCTTC. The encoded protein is CGSSLAQGQGGYTF.

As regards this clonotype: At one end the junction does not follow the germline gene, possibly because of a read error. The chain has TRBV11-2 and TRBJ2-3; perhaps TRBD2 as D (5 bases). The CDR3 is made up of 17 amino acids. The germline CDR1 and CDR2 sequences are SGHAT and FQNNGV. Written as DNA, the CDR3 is TGTGCCAGCAGCATAGGAAGGCTAGGGCGAGAGGGAGATACGCACTATTTT. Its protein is CASSIGRLGREGDTHYF.

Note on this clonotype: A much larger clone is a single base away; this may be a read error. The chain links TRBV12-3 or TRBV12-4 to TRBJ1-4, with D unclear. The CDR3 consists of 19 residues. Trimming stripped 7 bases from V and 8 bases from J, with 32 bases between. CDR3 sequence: CASTLKPISTGGHQEKLFF. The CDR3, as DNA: TGTGCCAGCACCCTAAAGCCCATCTCGACGGGAGGGCACCAGGAAAAACTGTTTTTT.

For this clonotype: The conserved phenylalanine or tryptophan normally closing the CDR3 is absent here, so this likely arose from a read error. CDR3 DNA: TGTGCAAGCAGCGGACAAACCTATCAGCCCCAGCATTCT. Translated: CASSGQTYQPQHS. This sequence joins TRBV12-3 or TRBV12-4 and TRBJ1-5, with a tentative D call TRBD1 (5 bases). This CDR3 has 13 residues.

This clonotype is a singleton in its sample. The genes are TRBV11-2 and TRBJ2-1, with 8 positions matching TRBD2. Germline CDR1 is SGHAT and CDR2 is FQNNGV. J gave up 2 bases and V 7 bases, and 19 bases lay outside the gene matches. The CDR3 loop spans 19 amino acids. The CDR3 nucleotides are TGTGCCAGCATCATAGAATCGGTCGGGAGGGCCTTGACCTACAATGAGCAGTTCTTC. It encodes CASIIESVGRALTYNEQFF.

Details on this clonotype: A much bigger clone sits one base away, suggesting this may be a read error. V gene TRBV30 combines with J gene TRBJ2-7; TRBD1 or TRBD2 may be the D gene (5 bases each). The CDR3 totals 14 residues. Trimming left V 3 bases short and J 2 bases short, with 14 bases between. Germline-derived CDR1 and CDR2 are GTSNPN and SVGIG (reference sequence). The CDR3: CAWRPYGAPYEQYF. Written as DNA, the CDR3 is TGTGCCTGGAGACCGTACGGGGCACCCTACGAGCAGTACTTC.

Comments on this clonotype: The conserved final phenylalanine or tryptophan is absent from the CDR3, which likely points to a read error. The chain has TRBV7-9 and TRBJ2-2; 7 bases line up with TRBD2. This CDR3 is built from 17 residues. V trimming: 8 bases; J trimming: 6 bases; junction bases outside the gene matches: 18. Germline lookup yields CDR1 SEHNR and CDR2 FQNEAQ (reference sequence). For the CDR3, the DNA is TGTGCCAGCTGCCAGCCCCCCTCAGCGGGGCCGGCCGGGGAGCTGTTTTCT. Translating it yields CASCQPPSAGPAGELFS.

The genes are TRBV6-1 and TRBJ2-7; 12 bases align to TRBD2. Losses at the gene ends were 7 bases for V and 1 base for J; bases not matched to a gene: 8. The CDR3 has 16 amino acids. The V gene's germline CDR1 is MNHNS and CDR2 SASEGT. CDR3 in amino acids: CASIPYLAGGSYEQYF. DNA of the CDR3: TGTGCCAGCATCCCATACCTAGCGGGAGGGTCCTACGAGCAGTACTTC.